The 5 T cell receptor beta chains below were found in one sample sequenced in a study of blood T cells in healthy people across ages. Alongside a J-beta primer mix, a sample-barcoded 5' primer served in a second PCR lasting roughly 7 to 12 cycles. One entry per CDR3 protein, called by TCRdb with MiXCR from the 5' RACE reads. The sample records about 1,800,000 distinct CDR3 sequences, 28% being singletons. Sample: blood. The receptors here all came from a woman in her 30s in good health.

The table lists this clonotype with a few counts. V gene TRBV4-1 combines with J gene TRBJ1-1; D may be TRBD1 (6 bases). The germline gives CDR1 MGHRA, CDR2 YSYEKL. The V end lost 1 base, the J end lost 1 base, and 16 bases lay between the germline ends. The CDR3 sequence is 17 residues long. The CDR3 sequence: CASSQGDRGTRNTEAFF. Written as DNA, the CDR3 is TGCGCCAGCAGCCAAGGGGACCGGGGGACACGGAACACTGAAGCTTTCTTT.

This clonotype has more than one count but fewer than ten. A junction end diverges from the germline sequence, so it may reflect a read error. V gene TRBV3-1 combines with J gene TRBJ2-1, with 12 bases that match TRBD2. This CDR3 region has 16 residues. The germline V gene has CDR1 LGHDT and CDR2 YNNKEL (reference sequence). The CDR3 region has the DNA TGCGCCAGCAGCCAAATGTTCCTAGCGGGAGGGGGTGAGCAGTTCTTC. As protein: CASSQMFLAGGGEQFF.

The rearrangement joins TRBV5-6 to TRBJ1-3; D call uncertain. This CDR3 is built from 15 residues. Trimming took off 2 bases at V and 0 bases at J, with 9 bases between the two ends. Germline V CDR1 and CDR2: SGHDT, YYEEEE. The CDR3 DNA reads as TGTGCCAGCAGCTTTATGGAGTTCTCTGGAAACACCATATATTTT. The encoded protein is CASSFMEFSGNTIYF.

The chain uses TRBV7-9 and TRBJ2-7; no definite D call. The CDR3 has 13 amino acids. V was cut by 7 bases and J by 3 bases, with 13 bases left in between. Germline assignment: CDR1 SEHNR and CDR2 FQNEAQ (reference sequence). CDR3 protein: CASTSVAGYEQYF. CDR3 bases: TGTGCCAGCACGTCGGTCGCCGGCTACGAGCAGTACTTC.

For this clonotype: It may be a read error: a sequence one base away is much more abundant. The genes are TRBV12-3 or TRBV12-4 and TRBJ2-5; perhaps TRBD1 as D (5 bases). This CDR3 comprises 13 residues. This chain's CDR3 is CTSRVNVAETQYF. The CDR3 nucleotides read TGTACCAGCAGGGTTAATGTAGCAGAGACCCAGTACTTC.